The next 25 T cell receptor beta chains were all read from a single sample in a study of T cell clonotyping in hematopoietic cell transplantation. Only in-frame clones appear in the TCRdb table, and some are missing; sequencing was by immunoSEQ multiplex PCR. The table records some 17,000 clones, 70% to 90% of them present only once. The source was PBMCs, collected 100 days after allogeneic stem cell transplant. The receptors here all came from a male patient between 55 and 70 years old who had an allogeneic stem cell transplant from a related donor, so the T cells may come from the graft donor. Some clones in this sample may be carry-over from other donors' samples.

This clone was observed a few times. The J gene is TRBJ1-2, the V gene TRBV30; D is uncertain. The CDR3 totals 13 residues. Trimming took off 6 bases at V and 5 bases at J, with 16 bases between the two ends. The germline V gene has CDR1 GTSNPN and CDR2 SVGIG (reference sequence). The CDR3 DNA reads as TGTGCCTGCCCCCTCCCCCAGTTTTATGGCTACACCTTC. It yields the protein CACPLPQFYGYTF.

The chain couples TRBV5-1 to TRBJ2-7; 7 nucleotides match TRBD2. J lost 1 base, V lost 4 bases, and 2 bases had no gene match. This CDR3 spans 13 amino acids. Germline V lookup: CDR1 SGHRS, CDR2 YFSETQ. The CDR3 spells CASSLAESYEQYF. In nucleotides, the CDR3 is TGCGCCAGCAGCCTAGCGGAGTCCTACGAGCAGTACTTC.

This sequence joins TRBV28 and TRBJ1-2, with D possibly being TRBD1 (6 bases). V gave up 5 bases and J gave up 8 bases, with 15 bases separating them. This CDR3 spans 13 amino acids. CDR1 MDHEN and CDR2 SYDVKM come from the germline V gene. CDR3 bases: TGTGCCAGCAGTACTGCCACGGGGGGCGGCTACACCTTC. As protein: CASSTATGGGYTF.

The V gene is TRBV19, the J gene TRBJ2-6; the D gene is possibly TRBD1 (5 bases). Between the trimmed V and J ends, which lost 3 bases and 0 bases, there was a span of 15 bases. The CDR3 is 18 residues long. Germline values: CDR1 LNHDA, CDR2 SQIVND (reference sequence). CDR3 residues: CASSMQGPPYSGANVLTF. CDR3 nucleotide sequence: TGTGCCAGTAGTATGCAGGGCCCACCCTACTCTGGGGCCAACGTCCTGACTTTC.

With respect to this clone: The sample contains more than one DNA sequence encoding this CDR3. The J gene is TRBJ2-7, the V gene TRBV7-2, with D hard to call. Germline CDR1 reads SGHTA; CDR2 reads FQGNSA. The CDR3 is made up of 11 amino acids. Between the trimmed V and J ends, which lost 4 bases and 4 bases, there was a span of 5 bases. DNA for the CDR3: TGTGCCAGCAGCTCCTATTACGAGCAGTACTTC. Its protein is CASSSYYEQYF.

The chain recombines TRBV5-4 with TRBJ1-1; perhaps TRBD1 as D (5 bases). Germline V gene data show CDR1 as SGHNT and CDR2 as YYREEE (reference sequence). This CDR3 comprises 13 residues. V lost 10 bases and J 0 bases, leaving 13 bases between the germline ends. CDR3 in amino acids: CALKGTMNTEAFF. The CDR3 bases are TGTGCCCTAAAGGGGACTATGAACACTGAAGCTTTCTTT.

This clone was seen more than once but under ten times. The chain employs TRBV9 and TRBJ2-7, with unresolved D. The CDR3 contains 11 residues. In germline, CDR1 is SGDLS, CDR2 YYNGEE. V dropped 4 bases and J dropped 6 bases, with 8 bases sitting between them. Written as DNA, the CDR3 is TGTGCCAGCAGCACCCGGCTCGAGCAGTACTTC. Its protein product is CASSTRLEQYF.

This clone was seen just once. The CDR3 DNA reads TGTGCCAGCAGGCGAGGGGGGTATGGCTACACCTTC. Its protein product is CASRRGGYGYTF. V gene TRBV7-2 combines with J gene TRBJ1-2, with D possibly being TRBD1 (6 bases). Germline V gene data show CDR1 as SGHTA and CDR2 as FQGNSA. This CDR3 is built from 12 residues. V lost 6 bases, J lost 5 bases, and 10 bases lay in between.

The V gene is TRBV27, the J gene TRBJ2-2; 13 nucleotides align to TRBD2. The germline V gene encodes CDR1 MNHEY and CDR2 SMNVEV (reference sequence). The J segment lost 2 bases and the V segment lost 5 bases, leaving 17 bases of the junction unmatched. This CDR3 comprises 21 residues. The CDR3 here is CASSPTPPLLAGGPNTGELFF. CDR3 in DNA: TGTGCCAGCAGTCCCACCCCCCCCTTACTAGCGGGGGGGCCAAACACCGGGGAGCTGTTTTTT.

This CDR3 reads CASSLSGVLGNTEAFF. CDR3 sequence (DNA): TGTGCCAGCAGTTTGTCAGGTGTTCTCGGGAACACTGAAGCTTTCTTT. The V gene is TRBV28, the J gene TRBJ1-1, with D unclear. The length of the CDR3 is 16 residues. Germline V CDR1 and CDR2: MDHEN, SYDVKM. Trimming left V 3 bases short and J 1 base short, with 15 bases between.

The gene calls are TRBV7-8 and TRBJ1-6, with D possibly matching TRBD1 (5 bases). With 5 bases removed from V and 7 bases from J, the gap between germline ends came to 12 bases. Germline CDR1 SGHVS, CDR2 FQNEAQ. This CDR3 comprises 14 residues. The CDR3 loop is CASSPRYRNSPLHF. Here the CDR3 DNA reads TGTGCCAGCAGCCCCCGTTACAGGAATTCACCCCTCCACTTT.

The V call is TRBV5-1, the J call TRBJ2-2; D is ambiguous. CDR1 is SGHRS and CDR2 is YFSETQ in the germline V gene. Between the trimmed V and J ends, which lost 1 base and 5 bases, there was a span of 6 bases. The CDR3 runs 13 residues. CDR3 nucleotides: TGCGCCAGCAGCTTGAGCCCTACCGGGGAGCTGTTTTTT. Its translation: CASSLSPTGELFF.

CDR3 coding DNA: TGCGCCAGCAGTCAATCGGTCGGAAACTATGGCTACACCTTC. Its protein product is CASSQSVGNYGYTF. The chain couples TRBV23-1 to TRBJ1-2, with D hard to call. TRBV23-1 is an ORF, and what it does is uncertain. Trimming left V 0 bases short and J 2 bases short, with 7 bases between. The CDR3 length is 14 residues.

This clone has a single count. This chain joins TRBV6-5 and TRBJ1-1; 7 positions match TRBD1. Germline loops: CDR1 MNHEY, CDR2 SVGAGI. There are 15 residues in the CDR3. V dropped 6 bases and J dropped 2; count of bases not matched to a gene: 9. CDR3 region: CASSRRAGGNTEAFF. CDR3 DNA: TGTGCCAGCAGCCGGAGGGCAGGGGGAAACACTGAAGCTTTCTTT.

The gene calls are TRBV7-9 and TRBJ2-1; maybe TRBD2 (5 bases). V was trimmed by 2 bases and J by 7 bases, leaving 12 bases between them. Germline-derived CDR1 and CDR2 are SEHNR and FQNEAQ (reference sequence). The CDR3 is 14 residues long. The CDR3: CASSLSWTSNEQFF. As DNA, the CDR3 is TGTGCCAGCAGCTTATCGTGGACTTCTAATGAGCAGTTCTTC.

V usage is TRBV7-2 and J usage is TRBJ2-5; tentatively, D is TRBD1 (6 bases). The CDR3 loop spans 11 amino acids. Trimming stripped 8 bases from V and 5 bases from J, with 9 bases between. Germline values: CDR1 SGHTA, CDR2 FQGNSA. The CDR3 DNA sequence: TGTGCCAGCCAAAGGGGGGAGACCCAGTACTTC. This sequence encodes CASQRGETQYF.

The CDR3 is CASSQSFPYEQYF. In nucleotides, the CDR3 is TGTGCCAGCAGCCAATCTTTCCCCTACGAGCAGTACTTC. V is TRBV4-2 and J is TRBJ2-7, with D hard to call. Trimming stripped 2 bases from V and 2 bases from J, with 7 bases between. The germline V gene encodes CDR1 LGHNA and CDR2 YNFKEQ. The CDR3 totals 13 residues.

The gene calls are TRBV19 and TRBJ2-1; 11 bases line up with TRBD2. Germline-derived CDR1 and CDR2 are LNHDA and SQIVND (reference sequence). This CDR3 region has 15 residues. V gave up 5 bases and J gave up 4 bases; unmatched junction bases: 4. CDR3 DNA: TGTGCCAGTAGTCAGACTAGCGGGATATACAATGAGCAGTTCTTC. As protein: CASSQTSGIYNEQFF.

The CDR3 loop reads CASSYRDYGYTF. The DNA of the CDR3 is TGTGCCAGTAGTTACAGGGACTATGGCTACACCTTC. This sequence joins TRBV19 and TRBJ1-2; D may be TRBD1 (6 bases). CDR3 length equals 12 residues. V was pared by 5 bases and J by 3 bases, with 7 bases between. Germline CDR1 reads LNHDA; CDR2 reads SQIVND (reference sequence).

The chain joins TRBV7-2 to TRBJ1-5; TRBD1 matches 9 bases. The CDR3 contains 17 residues. Germline CDR1 SGHTA, CDR2 FQGNSA. V dropped 3 bases and J dropped 0; count of bases not matched to a gene: 6. DNA of the CDR3: TGTGCCAGCAGCTTGGGTGGGACAGGGCGTAGCAATCAGCCCCAGCATTTT. It is translated as CASSLGGTGRSNQPQHF. Complete variable domain (other parts from reference TRBV7-2 and TRBJ1-5): GAGVSQSPSNKVTEKGKDVELRCDPISGHTALYWYRQSLGQGLEFLIYFQGNSAPDKSGLPSDRFSAERTGGSVSTLTIQRTQQEDSAVYLCASSLGGTGRSNQPQHFGDGTRLSIL.

The chain has TRBV7-6 and TRBJ2-5, with 10 bases that match TRBD1. The junction had 6 bases not matched to a gene; V was cut back by 1 base and J by 4 bases. Germline lookup yields CDR1 SGHVS and CDR2 FNYEAQ. CDR3 length equals 16 residues. The CDR3 sequence: CASSLGGTGVGETQYF. CDR3 sequence (DNA): TGTGCCAGCAGCTTAGGGGGGACAGGGGTCGGAGAGACCCAGTACTTC.

The gene calls are TRBV7-2 and TRBJ1-3; a possible D gene is TRBD1 (5 bases). The CDR3 totals 16 residues. Germline assignment: CDR1 SGHTA and CDR2 FQGNSA. The V and J ends lost 1 base and 4 bases respectively, with 14 bases between them. In DNA form, the CDR3 reads TGTGCCAGCAGCTTAGACCCCGGGGGTCGCGGAAACACCATATATTTT. It specifies CASSLDPGGRGNTIYF. The whole variable domain, filled in from reference TRBV7-2 and TRBJ1-3, reads GAGVSQSPSNKVTEKGKDVELRCDPISGHTALYWYRQSLGQGLEFLIYFQGNSAPDKSGLPSDRFSAERTGGSVSTLTIQRTQQEDSAVYLCASSLDPGGRGNTIYFGEGSWLTVV.

This chain uses TRBV11-1 with TRBJ2-7, with unresolved D. The CDR3 is 13 amino acids. Between the trimmed V and J ends, which lost 8 bases and 2 bases, there was a span of 13 bases. Germline CDR1 reads SGHAT; CDR2 reads FQDESV (reference sequence). DNA for the CDR3: TGTGCCAGCCGGACCTACGGCGCCTACGAGCAGTACTTC. Translating gives CASRTYGAYEQYF.

As DNA, the CDR3 is TGCGCCAGCAGCCAAGATAAGGACGGCTACAATGAGCAGTTCTTC. Amino acid sequence: CASSQDKDGYNEQFF. The chain links TRBV4-3 to TRBJ2-1; no reliable D call. Germline V gene sequence: CDR1 LGHNA, CDR2 YSLEER. This CDR3 region has 15 residues. V lost 0 bases to trimming and J lost 3 bases, with 9 bases between them.

This clone was seen only a few times. The chain uses TRBV5-6 and TRBJ1-5; 8 nucleotides agree with TRBD1. Germline V gene data show CDR1 as SGHDT and CDR2 as YYEEEE. The junction had 6 bases not matched to a gene; V was cut back by 3 bases and J by 4 bases. The CDR3 contains 15 residues. Here the CDR3 reads CASSSLRTGNQPQHF. Here the CDR3 DNA reads TGTGCCAGCAGCTCTCTCCGGACAGGGAATCAGCCCCAGCATTTT. Looking up the rest from reference TRBV5-6 and TRBJ1-5 gives the full variable domain: DAGVTQSPTHLIKTRGQQVTLRCSPKSGHDTVSWYQQALGQGPQFIFQYYEEEERQRGNFPDRFSGHQFPNYSSELNVNALLLGDSALYLCASSSLRTGNQPQHFGDGTRLSIL.